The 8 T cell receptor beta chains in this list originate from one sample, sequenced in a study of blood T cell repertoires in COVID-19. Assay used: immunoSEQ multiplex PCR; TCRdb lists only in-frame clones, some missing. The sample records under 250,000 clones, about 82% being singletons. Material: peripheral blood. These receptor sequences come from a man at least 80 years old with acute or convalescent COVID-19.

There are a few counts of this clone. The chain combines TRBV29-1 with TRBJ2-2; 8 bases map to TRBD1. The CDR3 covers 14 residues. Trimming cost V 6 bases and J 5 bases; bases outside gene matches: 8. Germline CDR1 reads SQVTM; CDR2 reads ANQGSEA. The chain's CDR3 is CSVRTGGRTGELFF. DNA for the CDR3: TGCAGCGTCCGTACAGGGGGTAGGACCGGGGAGCTGTTTTTT.

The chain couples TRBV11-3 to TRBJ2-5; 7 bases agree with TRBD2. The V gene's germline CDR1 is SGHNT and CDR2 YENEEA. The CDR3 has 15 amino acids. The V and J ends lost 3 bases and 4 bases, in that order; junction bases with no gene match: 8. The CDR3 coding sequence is TGTGCCAGCAGCTTGAATGGGGGAGGGCGAGAGACCCAGTACTTC. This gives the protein CASSLNGGGRETQYF.

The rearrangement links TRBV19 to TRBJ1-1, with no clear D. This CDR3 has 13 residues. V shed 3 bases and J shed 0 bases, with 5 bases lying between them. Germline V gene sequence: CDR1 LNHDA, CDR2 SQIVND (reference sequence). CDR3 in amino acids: CASSMQMNTEAFF. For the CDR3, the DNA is TGTGCCAGTAGTATGCAGATGAACACTGAAGCTTTCTTT.

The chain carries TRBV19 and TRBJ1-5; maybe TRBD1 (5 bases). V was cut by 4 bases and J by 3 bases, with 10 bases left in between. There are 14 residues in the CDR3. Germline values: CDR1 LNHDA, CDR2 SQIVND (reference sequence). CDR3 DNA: TGTGCCAGTAGTACTCAGGGAAACAATCAGCCCCAGCATTTT. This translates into CASSTQGNNQPQHF.

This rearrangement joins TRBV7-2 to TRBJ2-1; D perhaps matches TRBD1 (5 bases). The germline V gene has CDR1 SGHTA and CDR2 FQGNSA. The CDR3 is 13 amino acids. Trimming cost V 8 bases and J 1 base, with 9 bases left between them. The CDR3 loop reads CASERGSYNEQFF. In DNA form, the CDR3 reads TGTGCCAGCGAAAGGGGTTCCTACAATGAGCAGTTCTTC.

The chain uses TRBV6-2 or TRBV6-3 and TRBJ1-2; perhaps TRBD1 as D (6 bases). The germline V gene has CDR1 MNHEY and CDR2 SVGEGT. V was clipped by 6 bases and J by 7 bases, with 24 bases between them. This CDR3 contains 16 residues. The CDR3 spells CASSSRDTPFGRGYTF. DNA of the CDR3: TGTGCCAGCAGCTCCCGGGACACCCCATTCGGACGTGGCTACACCTTC.

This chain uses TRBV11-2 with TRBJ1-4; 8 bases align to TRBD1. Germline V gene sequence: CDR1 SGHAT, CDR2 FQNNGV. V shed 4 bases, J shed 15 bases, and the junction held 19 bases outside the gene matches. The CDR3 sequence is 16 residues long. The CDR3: CASSSRDLRGRAFMFF. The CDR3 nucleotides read TGTGCCAGCAGCTCCCGAGACCTCAGGGGGCGAGCTTTTATGTTTTTT.

CDR3 nucleotide sequence: TGTGCCAGCAGCGACAGGGGGCCTACCTACGAGCAGTACTTC. Its translation: CASSDRGPTYEQYF. V gene TRBV5-4 combines with J gene TRBJ2-7; 10 positions agree with TRBD1. The trim removed 4 bases at V and 2 bases at J, leaving 3 bases unmatched. In germline, CDR1 is SGHNT, CDR2 YYREEE (reference sequence). The CDR3 spans 14 residues.